The clone carrying this T cell receptor beta chain was counted many times. Its matching antigen is unknown. CDR1 and CDR2 (germline): SGHRS, YFSETQ. J gave up 0 bases and V 3 bases, and 5 bases lay outside the gene matches. This CDR3 spans 16 amino acids. These data come from a study of identical twins. Study results and limitations: With abundant cord blood beta clonotypes, insertions were fewer; memory repertoires showed no such pattern.

MiXCR was run by TCRdb on the 5' RACE reads, yielding one entry per CDR3 protein. The repertoire holds 300,000 or so distinct CDR3 sequences, with roughly 10% as singletons. Another study also made use of these data, one on yellow fever vaccine responses in identical twins.

The chain links TRBV5-1 to TRBJ2-1, with TRBD1 matching 8 bases. The specimen sequenced was CD8+ T cells sorted from blood. The sequence was obtained from a woman aged 18-29 years in good health. In DNA form, the CDR3 reads TGCGCCAGCAGCTCGGACACAGGGGGCTCCTACAATGAGCAGTTCTTC. It is translated as CASSSDTGGSYNEQFF. Together with reference TRBV5-1 and TRBJ2-1, the CDR3 gives the full variable domain: KAGVTQTPRYLIKTRGQQVTLSCSPISGHRSVSWYQQTPGQGLQFLFEYFSETQRNKGNFPGRFSGRQFSNSRSEMNVSTLELGDSALYLCASSSDTGGSYNEQFFGPGTRLTVL.